The 29 T cell receptor beta chains in this list originate from one sample, sequenced in a study of T cell responses to AZD1222 COVID-19 vaccine. Libraries were prepared by immunoSEQ multiplex PCR; TCRdb keeps only in-frame clonotypes and omits some of them. The sample yields some 140,000 clones, about 92% seen once. This material consisted of peripheral blood, taken on day 0 of AZD1222 vaccination. The receptor set was obtained from an adult in good health.

The V and J genes are TRBV6-5 and TRBJ2-7; possibly TRBD1 or TRBD2 for D (6 bases each). The CDR3 runs to 15 residues. Trimming removed 6 bases from V and 2 bases from J, with 17 bases in between. Germline values: CDR1 MNHEY, CDR2 SVGAGI. The CDR3 sequence is CASSTSRGSTYEQYF. CDR3 bases: TGTGCCAGCAGCACTAGCAGGGGAAGCACCTACGAGCAGTACTTC.

The CDR3 protein is CASSFEGVDGYTF. DNA for the CDR3: TGTGCCAGCAGTTTCGAAGGGGTCGATGGCTACACCTTC. The chain links TRBV28 to TRBJ1-2; D might be TRBD1 (5 bases). V lost 3 bases and J lost 6, with 11 bases in between. The CDR3 runs 13 residues. Germline-derived CDR1 and CDR2 are MDHEN and SYDVKM.

The chain has TRBV2 and TRBJ1-1; perhaps TRBD1 as D (6 bases). The length of the CDR3 is 15 residues. The V gene lost 6 bases and the J gene lost 2 bases, with 16 bases spanning the gap. Germline V gene lookup returns CDR1 SNHLY and CDR2 FYNNEI. The CDR3 protein is CASSPQGHGNTEAFF. Here the CDR3 DNA reads TGTGCCAGCAGCCCGCAGGGACACGGAAACACTGAAGCTTTCTTT.

There are a few counts of this clone. CDR3 residues: CASSSRPGLAGERGGETQYF. The CDR3 DNA is TGTGCCAGCAGTTCCAGACCGGGACTAGCGGGGGAACGAGGAGGAGAGACCCAGTACTTC. The gene calls are TRBV6-2 or TRBV6-3 and TRBJ2-5; 14 bases match TRBD2. The trim removed 4 bases at V and 4 bases at J, leaving 17 bases unmatched. The germline CDR1 and CDR2 sequences are MNHEY and SVGEGT. This CDR3 contains 20 residues.

J is TRBJ2-3 and V is TRBV14; 9 bases align to TRBD1. This CDR3 contains 15 residues. Germline V gene lookup returns CDR1 SGHDN and CDR2 FVKESK. The trim removed 4 bases at V and 6 bases at J, leaving 8 bases unmatched. CDR3 loop: CASSLDRGGWDTQYF. The CDR3 DNA is TGTGCCAGCAGCCTGGACAGGGGAGGATGGGATACGCAGTATTTT.

The V gene is TRBV3-1 (or the pseudogene TRBV3-2), the J gene TRBJ2-7; TRBD2 is a possible D gene (7 bases). V was shortened by 1 base and J by 7 bases, with 14 bases between the two germline ends. Germline V lookup: CDR1 LGHDT, CDR2 YNNKEL (reference sequence). This CDR3 region has 14 residues. The CDR3 DNA follows: TGTGCCAGCAGCCAAGCTGAGGGGGGGCGAGAGCAGTACTTC. Its translation: CASSQAEGGREQYF.

The chain combines TRBV14 with TRBJ2-7; TRBD1 is a possible D gene (6 bases). CDR3 length: 14 amino acids. The V gene lost 4 bases and the J gene lost 0 bases, with 10 bases spanning the gap. Germline-derived CDR1 and CDR2 are SGHDN and FVKESK. The CDR3 nucleotides read TGTGCCAGCAGCCCCCGACAGGACTCCTACGAGCAGTACTTC. Protein: CASSPRQDSYEQYF.

This chain uses TRBV7-3 with TRBJ1-2; D possibly corresponds to TRBD1 (5 bases). Trimming cost V 4 bases and J 8 bases, with 20 bases left between them. Germline V gene data show CDR1 as SGHTA and CDR2 as FQGTGA. The CDR3 covers 15 residues. CDR3 loop: CASSSTGTVKEGYTF. CDR3 sequence (DNA): TGTGCCAGCAGCTCGACCGGGACGGTGAAGGAAGGCTACACCTTC.

The chain carries TRBV18 and TRBJ1-5; 11 positions agree with TRBD1. V dropped 2 bases and J dropped 5; count of bases not matched to a gene: 5. Germline CDR1 KGHSH, CDR2 LQKENI. The CDR3 is 16 amino acids. The CDR3 DNA follows: TGTGCCAGCTCACCAGCGCCGGGACAGGGGGATCAGCCCCAGCATTTT. It codes for CASSPAPGQGDQPQHF.

The V call is TRBV9, the J call TRBJ2-1; D may be TRBD1 or TRBD2 (5 bases each). CDR1 is SGDLS, CDR2 YYNGEE, per germline. Trimming stripped 2 bases from V and 5 bases from J, with 5 bases between. The CDR3 is 12 residues long. Here the CDR3 reads CASSVGHNEQFF. The DNA for the CDR3 is TGTGCCAGCAGCGTGGGACACAATGAGCAGTTCTTC.

V gene TRBV5-1 combines with J gene TRBJ2-7; D may be TRBD1 (6 bases). The CDR3 is 12 amino acids. V dropped 1 base and J dropped 5 bases, with 7 bases sitting between them. CDR1 is SGHRS, CDR2 YFSETQ, per germline. CDR3 sequence: CASSLTGNEQYF. The CDR3 DNA is TGCGCCAGCAGCTTGACAGGGAACGAGCAGTACTTC.

This chain uses TRBV6-5 with TRBJ2-2, with D tentatively TRBD2 (5 bases). Per the germline V gene, CDR1 is MNHEY and CDR2 is SVGAGI. The V and J ends lost 8 bases and 0 bases respectively, with 13 bases between them. The CDR3 length is 15 residues. This CDR3 reads CASGRTLANTGELFF. The CDR3 DNA follows: TGTGCCAGCGGACGGACTCTCGCGAACACCGGGGAGCTGTTTTTT.

This clone has just one count. The gene calls are TRBV6-2 or TRBV6-3 and TRBJ1-5; 7 bases map to TRBD1. Germline lookup yields CDR1 MNHEY and CDR2 SVGEGT. V was clipped by 6 bases and J by 4 bases; unmatched bases: 24. The CDR3 covers 20 residues. This chain's CDR3 is CASSGKTDRVVRLANQPQHF. In DNA, the CDR3 is TGTGCCAGCAGCGGAAAAACTGACAGGGTAGTTAGACTAGCAAATCAGCCCCAGCATTTT.

The chain couples TRBV3-1 (or the pseudogene TRBV3-2) to TRBJ2-3; 9 bases line up with TRBD2. CDR1 is LGHDT and CDR2 is YNNKEL in the germline V gene (reference sequence). CDR3 length: 16 residues. V dropped 1 base and J dropped 2; count of bases not matched to a gene: 4. CDR3 amino acids: CASSQGAGGITDTQYF. The CDR3 bases are TGTGCCAGCAGCCAAGGCGCGGGGGGGATCACAGATACGCAGTATTTT.

This clone was picked up a small number of times. Other DNA sequences in the same sample also yield this CDR3. The chain recombines TRBV27 with TRBJ1-1; D unresolved. Trimming removed 6 bases at V and 4 bases at J, with 15 bases between. Germline loops: CDR1 MNHEY, CDR2 SMNVEV (reference sequence). The CDR3 length is 14 residues. In nucleotides, the CDR3 is TGTGCCAGCAGCCCAAGTGGGGTTCGCACTGAAGCTTTCTTT. This sequence encodes CASSPSGVRTEAFF.

The chain joins TRBV5-1 to TRBJ1-5; 7 bases are shared with TRBD1. J lost 6 bases, V lost 1 base, and 4 bases had no gene match. Germline V gives CDR1 SGHRS, CDR2 YFSETQ. The CDR3 has 14 residues. The CDR3 region is CASSLTGAAQPQHF. CDR3 bases: TGCGCCAGCAGCTTGACAGGGGCCGCTCAGCCCCAGCATTTT. The full variable domain, in which reference TRBV5-1 and TRBJ1-5 provide the parts outside the CDR3, is KAGVTQTPRYLIKTRGQQVTLSCSPISGHRSVSWYQQTPGQGLQFLFEYFSETQRNKGNFPGRFSGRQFSNSRSEMNVSTLELGDSALYLCASSLTGAAQPQHFGDGTRLSIL.

The rearrangement links TRBV7-9 to TRBJ1-2, with D possibly TRBD1 on 5 matching bases. This CDR3 is built from 13 residues. The ends were cut back, 5 bases at V and 6 bases at J, with 13 bases in the middle. Germline-derived CDR1 and CDR2 are SEHNR and FQNEAQ (reference sequence). DNA of the CDR3: TGTGCCAGCAGCCCAGCCGGGACCCATGGCTACACCTTC. Translating it yields CASSPAGTHGYTF.

The chain carries TRBV27 and TRBJ2-1, with D maybe TRBD1 (6 bases). Germline V gene data show CDR1 as MNHEY and CDR2 as SMNVEV (reference sequence). V gave up 1 base and J gave up 6 bases, with 19 bases separating them. This CDR3 has 17 residues. The CDR3 sequence is CASSLYPVGEGGNEQFF. CDR3 coding DNA: TGTGCCAGCAGTTTATACCCGGTGGGGGAAGGGGGCAATGAGCAGTTCTTC.

The rearrangement uses TRBV2 and TRBJ2-2, with 8 bases that match TRBD1. The germline V gene has CDR1 SNHLY and CDR2 FYNNEI. CDR3 size: 14 residues. V trimming: 6 bases; J trimming: 3 bases; junction bases outside the gene matches: 3. The CDR3 coding sequence is TGTGCCAGCAGGGGACAGGTTGACACCGGGGAGCTGTTTTTT. Translated, it gives CASRGQVDTGELFF.

The rearrangement uses TRBV5-1 and TRBJ2-1; D unclear. This CDR3 is built from 14 residues. Germline values: CDR1 SGHRS, CDR2 YFSETQ. Trimming stripped 0 bases from V and 4 bases from J, with 8 bases between. CDR3 region: CASSLAGPYNEQFF. DNA for the CDR3: TGCGCCAGCAGCTTGGCGGGTCCATACAATGAGCAGTTCTTC.

The chain has TRBV6-5 and TRBJ1-2, with TRBD1 matching over 10 bases. Per germline, CDR1 MNHEY and CDR2 SVGAGI. There are 15 residues in the CDR3. Trimming removed 4 bases from V and 4 bases from J; junction bases left unmatched: 6. CDR3 sequence (DNA): TGTGCCAGCAGTTTGTGGGACAGGGGCCTCTATGGCTACACCTTC. Protein: CASSLWDRGLYGYTF.

The chain employs TRBV2 and TRBJ1-3; TRBD1 might be the D (5 bases). From germline, CDR1 is SNHLY and CDR2 FYNNEI. The CDR3 totals 16 residues. Deletions cut 4 bases from V and 0 bases from J, with 13 bases between. CDR3 residues: CASSAVPGGSGNTIYF. DNA of the CDR3: TGTGCCAGCAGTGCCGTTCCGGGGGGCTCTGGAAACACCATATATTTT.

The chain recombines TRBV5-1 with TRBJ2-7; TRBD1 agrees at 8 bases. This CDR3 has 14 amino acids. With V trimmed by 3 bases and J by 2 bases, 4 bases remained unmatched. Germline V gene sequence: CDR1 SGHRS, CDR2 YFSETQ. CDR3 in amino acids: CASSWGQATYEQYF. DNA for the CDR3: TGCGCCAGCAGCTGGGGACAGGCAACCTACGAGCAGTACTTC.

The genes are TRBV9 and TRBJ1-2, with D hard to call. The ends were cut back, 5 bases at V and 8 bases at J, with 7 bases in the middle. Germline loops: CDR1 SGDLS, CDR2 YYNGEE. The CDR3 totals 10 residues. The CDR3 protein is CASRREGYTF. The CDR3 coding sequence is TGTGCCAGCAGAAGGGAGGGCTACACCTTC.

This rearrangement joins TRBV7-8 to TRBJ1-3, with 9 bases that match TRBD1. CDR3 length: 21 residues. V dropped 5 bases and J dropped 6; count of bases not matched to a gene: 26. Germline V gene lookup returns CDR1 SGHVS and CDR2 FQNEAQ. The CDR3 loop reads CASSRGQGALVPREKINTIYF. CDR3 bases: TGTGCCAGCAGCCGGGGACAGGGCGCTCTCGTCCCACGAGAGAAAATAAACACCATATATTTT.

CDR3 in DNA: TGCGCCAGCAGCTTGGACAGCTCCTACAATGAGCAGTTCTTC. It encodes CASSLDSSYNEQFF. J is TRBJ2-1 and V is TRBV5-1, with D unclear. Germline CDR1 reads SGHRS; CDR2 reads YFSETQ. The CDR3 totals 14 residues. V was trimmed by 0 bases and J by 0 bases, leaving 4 bases between them.

V gene TRBV21-1 combines with J gene TRBJ2-2; TRBD2, the table's D call, was not compared with the DNA. TRBV21-1 is a recognized pseudogene. This CDR3 contains 21 residues. CDR3 loop: CASSPRPRRGLAGLRTGELFF. The CDR3 DNA sequence: TGTGCCAGCAGCCCGCGTCCGAGGCGGGGACTAGCGGGGCTAAGGACCGGGGAGCTGTTTTTT.

This sequence joins TRBV5-1 and TRBJ2-3, with 9 positions matching TRBD2. With V trimmed by 0 bases and J by 5 bases, 7 bases remained unmatched. This CDR3 is built from 16 residues. The germline V gene has CDR1 SGHRS and CDR2 YFSETQ. CDR3 coding DNA: TGCGCCAGCAGCTTGGGGCTAGCGGGGAGTGGAGATACGCAGTATTTT. Protein: CASSLGLAGSGDTQYF.

CDR3 nucleotide sequence: TGTGCCAGCAGCCGGACAGGTGCCTATGGCTACACCTTC. It is translated as CASSRTGAYGYTF. The genes are TRBV4-2 and TRBJ1-2; 7 bases are a match to TRBD1. This CDR3 contains 13 residues. With 4 bases clipped from V and 4 bases from J, the junction kept 3 bases outside the gene matches. Germline V CDR1 and CDR2: LGHNA, YNFKEQ.